Following are 32 T cell receptor beta chains from one sample sequenced in a study of cytomegalovirus exposure and HLA in healthy donors. PCR was performed using 60 Vbeta and 13 Jbeta primers. Only in-frame clones appear in the TCRdb table, and some are missing; sequencing was by immunoSEQ multiplex PCR. In the table there are 250,000 to 350,000 clones, roughly two thirds of which are singletons. The sample taken for sequencing was PBMCs. The source is a female donor in good health and CMV-seronegative.

This chain links TRBV6-6 with TRBJ1-1; the D gene is possibly TRBD1 (5 bases). Germline-derived CDR1 and CDR2 are MNHNY and SVGAGI (reference sequence). The CDR3 sequence is 15 residues long. The V gene lost 2 bases and the J gene lost 0 bases, with 10 bases spanning the gap. Here the CDR3 reads CASSYRQGLNTEAFF. CDR3 in DNA: TGTGCCAGCAGTTACAGGCAGGGTTTGAACACTGAAGCTTTCTTT.

With regard to this clone: A junction end diverges from the germline sequence, so it may reflect a read error. The chain employs TRBV5-1 and TRBJ2-3, with D maybe TRBD1 (6 bases). The length of the CDR3 is 17 residues. CDR1 is SGHRS and CDR2 is YFSETQ in the germline V gene. The CDR3: CASSLGLTFLRTDTRYF. The DNA for the CDR3 is TGCGCCAGCAGCTTGGGGCTAACCTTCCTTCGGACAGATACGCGGTATTTT. Looking up the rest from reference TRBV5-1 and TRBJ2-3 gives the full variable domain: KAGVTQTPRYLIKTRGQQVTLSCSPISGHRSVSWYQQTPGQGLQFLFEYFSETQRNKGNFPGRFSGRQFSNSRSEMNVSTLELGDSALYLCASSLGLTFLRTDTRYFGPGTRLTVL.

V usage is TRBV19 and J usage is TRBJ1-5; the D gene is possibly TRBD1 (5 bases). The V gene lost 10 bases and the J gene lost 3 bases, with 16 bases spanning the gap. CDR3 length equals 14 residues. The V gene's germline CDR1 is LNHDA and CDR2 SQIVND (reference sequence). The CDR3: CATLGRANNQPQHF. The CDR3 region has the DNA TGTGCCACGTTGGGCAGGGCCAACAATCAGCCCCAGCATTTT. Using reference TRBV19 and TRBJ1-5 for the parts outside the CDR3, the full variable domain is DGGITQSPKYLFRKEGQNVTLSCEQNLNHDAMYWYRQDPGQGLRLIYYSQIVNDFQKGDIAEGYSVSREKKESFPLTVTSAQKNPTAFYLCATLGRANNQPQHFGDGTRLSIL.

The V and J genes are TRBV5-1 and TRBJ2-4; 8 nucleotides line up with TRBD2. The trim removed 0 bases at V and 5 bases at J, leaving 1 base unmatched. Per the germline V gene, CDR1 is SGHRS and CDR2 is YFSETQ. There are 14 residues in the CDR3. CDR3 protein: CASSLGAGENIQYF. CDR3 DNA: TGCGCCAGCAGCTTGGGAGCGGGGGAAAACATTCAGTACTTC.

The J gene is TRBJ2-1, the V gene TRBV12-5; possible D gene TRBD2, 6 bases. Per germline, CDR1 LGHNT and CDR2 FRNRAP. The CDR3 is made up of 11 amino acids. V gave up 4 bases and J gave up 10 bases, with 8 bases separating them. The DNA for the CDR3 is TGTGCTAGTGGTTGGGAGGAGGAGCAGTTCTTC. Encoded protein: CASGWEEEQFF.

This rearrangement joins TRBV6-1 to TRBJ2-5; TRBD2 matches at 14 bases. The J call may be mistaken, given a closer DNA end match to TRBJ2-7. This CDR3 is 16 amino acids long. Germline V gene sequence: CDR1 MNHNS, CDR2 SASEGT. CDR3 bases: TGTGCCAGCAGTGAACGACTAGCGGGAGGGTCCTACGAGCAGTACTTC. Amino acids: CASSERLAGGSYEQYF.

This chain connects TRBV9 to TRBJ1-4; 8 bases fit TRBD1. This CDR3 spans 14 amino acids. J was trimmed by 5 bases and V by 0 bases; bases with no gene match: 0. Germline assignment: CDR1 SGDLS and CDR2 YYNGEE. The CDR3 nucleotides read TGTGCCAGCAGCGTAGCAGGGGGCAATGAAAAACTGTTTTTT. Translating gives CASSVAGGNEKLFF.

The chain couples TRBV27 to TRBJ2-1, with a tentative D call TRBD2 (5 bases). This CDR3 contains 13 residues. CDR1 and CDR2 from the germline V gene are MNHEY and SMNVEV (reference sequence). V was trimmed by 8 bases and J by 8 bases, leaving 16 bases between them. The CDR3 loop is CASYIFGSHEQFF. The CDR3 DNA is TGTGCCAGCTATATCTTTGGGAGCCATGAGCAGTTCTTC.

The chain recombines TRBV7-6 with TRBJ1-3; 9 bases are a match to TRBD1. The germline CDR1 and CDR2 sequences are SGHVS and FNYEAQ. J was trimmed by 0 bases and V by 3 bases; bases with no gene match: 0. This CDR3 is built from 15 residues. The CDR3 DNA is TGTGCCAGCAGCTTGGACAGGGGCTCTGGAAACACCATATATTTT. This codes for CASSLDRGSGNTIYF.

V and J are TRBV5-3 and TRBJ2-2, with D possibly being TRBD2 (5 bases). TRBV5-3 is an ORF; its function is uncertain. The V end lost 4 bases, the J end lost 4 bases, and 14 bases lay between the germline ends. The length of the CDR3 is 15 residues. DNA for the CDR3: TGTGCCAGAAGCCCAGCCGGGATCGGCACCGGGGAGCTGTTTTTT. Protein sequence: CARSPAGIGTGELFF.

This chain connects TRBV19 to TRBJ1-5, with a weak D call TRBD1 (6 bases). Trimming took off 10 bases at V and 5 bases at J, with 18 bases between the two ends. The CDR3 consists of 14 residues. CDR1 and CDR2 from the germline V gene are LNHDA and SQIVND (reference sequence). The CDR3 bases are TGTGCCACTAGCACGGGACAAGGATATCAGCCCCAGCATTTT. This translates into CATSTGQGYQPQHF.

This clone was seen only once. In nucleotides, the CDR3 is TGCGCCAGCAGCTTGGCCGGTCTAGTCTCGAGGGAGACCCAGTACTTC. Amino acids: CASSLAGLVSRETQYF. The chain joins TRBV5-1 to TRBJ2-5; D not resolved. Trimming took off 0 bases at V and 5 bases at J, with 17 bases between the two ends. The CDR3 length is 16 residues. The germline V gene has CDR1 SGHRS and CDR2 YFSETQ.

This chain connects TRBV11-2 to TRBJ2-3; D gene uncertain. V was shortened by 1 base and J by 2 bases, with 10 bases between the two germline ends. Germline V gives CDR1 SGHAT, CDR2 FQNNGV. This CDR3 has 15 amino acids. The CDR3 bases are TGTGCCAGCAGCTTAGGTGGCGGTACCACAGATACGCAGTATTTT. Amino acids: CASSLGGGTTDTQYF.

V is TRBV6-6 and J is TRBJ1-1; possible D gene TRBD1, 6 bases. Germline V lookup: CDR1 MNHNY, CDR2 SVGAGI (reference sequence). The CDR3 has 15 residues. Trimming removed 2 bases at V and 8 bases at J, with 18 bases between. As DNA, the CDR3 is TGTGCCAGCAGTTACGAGCAGGGGCCCCCCCTGGAAGCTTTCTTT. Translated, it gives CASSYEQGPPLEAFF.

This clone was detected a few times. The chain combines TRBV28 with TRBJ2-1; D might be TRBD2 (5 bases). Germline V gene lookup returns CDR1 MDHEN and CDR2 SYDVKM. The CDR3 length is 11 residues. V gave up 6 bases and J gave up 8 bases, with 8 bases separating them. CDR3 sequence (DNA): TGTGCCAGCAGACTAGAGGATGAGCAGTTCTTC. It specifies CASRLEDEQFF.

The sample holds a few counts of this clone. The gene calls are TRBV6-5 and TRBJ1-1; D not resolved. The ends were cut back, 4 bases at V and 5 bases at J, with 14 bases in the middle. Germline V gene data show CDR1 as MNHEY and CDR2 as SVGAGI. This CDR3 has 14 amino acids. The CDR3 loop is CASSSTDIGTEAFF. DNA for the CDR3: TGTGCCAGCAGTTCAACCGACATTGGGACTGAAGCTTTCTTT.

The chain carries TRBV5-6 and TRBJ1-1, with 7 bases lining up with TRBD1. The CDR3 is 15 amino acids. Germline V CDR1 and CDR2: SGHDT, YYEEEE. The V segment lost 4 bases and the J segment 1 base; nucleotides outside the gene matches: 7. CDR3 sequence (DNA): TGTGCCAGCAGCGCGCGCCGGGACAGGAACACTGAAGCTTTCTTT. This sequence encodes CASSARRDRNTEAFF.

The rearrangement uses TRBV5-1 and TRBJ1-1; D gene ambiguous. Germline V CDR1 and CDR2: SGHRS, YFSETQ. CDR3 length equals 12 residues. Trimming removed 0 bases from V and 8 bases from J, with 8 bases in between. The CDR3 reads CASSLAGREAFF. CDR3 coding DNA: TGCGCCAGCAGCTTGGCGGGGAGGGAAGCTTTCTTT.

J is TRBJ2-1 and V is TRBV6-1; a possible D gene is TRBD2 (5 bases). The length of the CDR3 is 17 residues. Germline V gene data show CDR1 as MNHNS and CDR2 as SASEGT. The V and J ends lost 2 bases and 3 bases respectively, with 17 bases between them. This CDR3 is CASSEIGGFGLYNEQFF. As DNA, the CDR3 is TGTGCCAGCAGTGAAATAGGAGGATTCGGTCTCTACAATGAGCAGTTCTTC.

In its sample, this clone was seen once. The chain couples TRBV19 to TRBJ1-2; no clear D gene. The length of the CDR3 is 13 residues. Germline V CDR1 and CDR2: LNHDA, SQIVND (reference sequence). V was pared by 5 bases and J by 2 bases, with 9 bases between. CDR3 protein: CASSWTSNYGYTF. The DNA for the CDR3 is TGTGCCAGTAGTTGGACTTCCAACTATGGCTACACCTTC.

For the CDR3, the DNA is TGTGCCAGCAGTTCAGCGGGACAGGGGGCGGAGACCCAGTACTTC. Translating it yields CASSSAGQGAETQYF. This sequence joins TRBV27 and TRBJ2-5; 12 bases are shared with TRBD1. J lost 5 bases, V lost 4 bases, and 5 bases had no gene match. The CDR3 is 15 amino acids. CDR1 is MNHEY and CDR2 is SMNVEV in the germline V gene (reference sequence).

V usage is TRBV6-1 and J usage is TRBJ1-2; D uncertain. Germline loops: CDR1 MNHNS, CDR2 SASEGT. V gave up 5 bases and J gave up 4 bases, with 14 bases separating them. This CDR3 comprises 14 residues. DNA for the CDR3: TGTGCCAGCAGTAGAATTACAGAGTTCTATGGCTACACCTTC. Protein sequence: CASSRITEFYGYTF.

The chain has TRBV2 and TRBJ1-6; D is uncertain. Germline V lookup: CDR1 SNHLY, CDR2 FYNNEI. This CDR3 comprises 16 residues. V lost 8 bases and J 6 bases, leaving 20 bases between the germline ends. This CDR3 is CASSRTSVLLNSPLHF. CDR3 coding DNA: TGTGCCAGCTCACGAACTTCGGTCCTACTTAATTCACCCCTCCACTTT.

There are a few counts of this clone. The V and J genes are TRBV7-9 and TRBJ2-7, with 10 bases fitting TRBD1. CDR3 size: 14 residues. The V gene end was trimmed by 5 bases and the J gene end by 4 bases; junction bases not matched to a gene: 5. Germline V CDR1 and CDR2: SEHNR, FQNEAQ (reference sequence). The CDR3 bases are TGTGCCAGCAGCCTGACAGGGGGCTTATACGAGCAGTACTTC. As protein: CASSLTGGLYEQYF.

The chain has TRBV11-2 and TRBJ2-1, with 15 bases that match TRBD2. The CDR3 extends over 16 amino acids. Germline CDR1 reads SGHAT; CDR2 reads FQNNGV. The junction had 6 bases not matched to a gene; V was cut back by 4 bases and J by 8 bases. In DNA, the CDR3 is TGTGCCAGCAGCTCCGGGACTAGCGGGAGGAGGGATGAGCAGTTCTTC. It codes for CASSSGTSGRRDEQFF.

Details on this clone: This sample includes further DNA sequences coding for the same CDR3. This chain joins TRBV4-2 and TRBJ2-1, with 11 bases matching TRBD2. With V trimmed by 2 bases and J by 0 bases, 3 bases remained unmatched. Germline values: CDR1 LGHNA, CDR2 YNFKEQ. This CDR3 is built from 17 residues. This CDR3 is CASSQLTSGSSYNEQFF. For the CDR3, the DNA is TGTGCCAGCAGCCAACTTACTAGCGGGAGCTCCTACAATGAGCAGTTCTTC.

CDR3 in amino acids: CASSFEGDTEAFF. CDR3 DNA: TGTGCCAGCAGTTTCGAGGGGGACACTGAAGCTTTCTTT. This chain uses TRBV27 with TRBJ1-1; weak D call: TRBD1 (6 bases). The V end was cut by 3 bases, the J end by 3 bases, with 8 bases between. Looked up from germline, CDR1 is MNHEY and CDR2 is SMNVEV (reference sequence). The CDR3 covers 13 residues.

The rearrangement joins TRBV4-1 to TRBJ2-7, with D hard to call. V lost 4 bases to trimming and J lost 5 bases, with 15 bases between them. The CDR3 totals 14 residues. CDR1 is MGHRA and CDR2 is YSYEKL in the germline V gene. The CDR3 DNA sequence: TGCGCCAGCAGCCTAGTTGTTACGATCGACGAGCAGTACTTC. Protein sequence: CASSLVVTIDEQYF.

V is TRBV7-2 and J is TRBJ2-3; TRBD2 agrees at 10 bases. The CDR3 has 18 residues. V gave up 5 bases and J gave up 6 bases; unmatched junction bases: 17. Germline CDR1 SGHTA, CDR2 FQGNSA. The CDR3 region is CASSPKQASGSKVDTQYF. CDR3 sequence (DNA): TGTGCCAGCAGCCCCAAGCAGGCTAGCGGGAGTAAAGTGGATACGCAGTATTTT.

The V gene is TRBV5-1, the J gene TRBJ2-1, with 11 bases lining up with TRBD2. After removal of 0 bases from V and 12 bases from J, the junction contained 8 bases not matched to a gene. CDR1 and CDR2 from the germline V gene are SGHRS and YFSETQ. CDR3 length: 15 residues. Here the CDR3 DNA reads TGCGCCAGCAGCTTGGCCGGGACCGGGACTAGCGGGCAGTTCTTC. Translated, it gives CASSLAGTGTSGQFF.

This clone occurred a few times. The rearrangement uses TRBV6-1 and TRBJ2-7; 9 bases match TRBD1. The CDR3 length is 15 residues. V lost 5 bases and J lost 2; bases outside the gene matches: 7. Germline assignment: CDR1 MNHNS and CDR2 SASEGT. The DNA for the CDR3 is TGTGCCAGCAGTACCGGACAGGGGAGAACCTACGAGCAGTACTTC. Protein sequence: CASSTGQGRTYEQYF.

The V call is TRBV6-1, the J call TRBJ1-2; no clear D. V lost 2 bases, J lost 4 bases, and 11 bases lay in between. The CDR3 is 14 residues long. CDR1 MNHNS and CDR2 SASEGT come from the germline V gene. CDR3 residues: CASSERERFYGYTF. In DNA, the CDR3 is TGTGCCAGCAGTGAAAGGGAGCGGTTCTATGGCTACACCTTC.